This TCR beta chain was recovered during a study of blood T cell repertoires in COVID-19. For the study at large: Researchers got acute and convalescent COVID-19 samples from the United States, Italy and Spain. The cDNA or gDNA used as material had been derived from T cells, B-cell-depleted T cells, or PBMCs.

V was clipped by 6 bases and J by 2 bases, with 14 bases between them. Germline lookup yields CDR1 LNHDA and CDR2 SQIVND (reference sequence). This CDR3 contains 15 residues. As processed by the authors: The assay estimated nucleated cells by amplifying reference gene primers. Produced via immunoSEQ multiplex PCR; TCRdb's table is partial and in-frame only. Clone size and V and J calls were adopted from that table, with D and trimming inferred from the DNA. The sample consists of approximately 50,000 clones, 90% of them appearing once. Sequenced material: peripheral blood. This TCR was sampled from a human donor in a cohort sampled during active COVID-19. V usage is TRBV19 and J usage is TRBJ1-5; D possibly corresponds to TRBD1 (5 bases). The CDR3 region has the DNA TGTGCCAGTAGAACTCAGGGACTTCGCAATCAGCCCCAGCATTTT. Translated, it gives CASRTQGLRNQPQHF.